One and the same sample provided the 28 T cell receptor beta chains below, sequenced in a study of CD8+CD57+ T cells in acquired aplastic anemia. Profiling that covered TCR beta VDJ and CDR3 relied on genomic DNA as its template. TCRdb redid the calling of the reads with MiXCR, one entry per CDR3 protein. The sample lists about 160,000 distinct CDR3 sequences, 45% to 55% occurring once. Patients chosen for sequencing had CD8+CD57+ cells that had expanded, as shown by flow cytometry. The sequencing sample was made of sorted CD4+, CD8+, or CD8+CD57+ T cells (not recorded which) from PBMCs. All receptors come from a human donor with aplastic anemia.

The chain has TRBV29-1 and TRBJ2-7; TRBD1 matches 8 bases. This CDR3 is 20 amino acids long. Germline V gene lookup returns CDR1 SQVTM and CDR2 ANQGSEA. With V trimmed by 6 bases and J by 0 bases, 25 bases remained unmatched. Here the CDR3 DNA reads TGCAGCGTATCCGGACAGGTCAGCTCTTCGGGACAGGTCAGCTCCTACGAGCAGTACTTC. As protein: CSVSGQVSSSGQVSSYEQYF.

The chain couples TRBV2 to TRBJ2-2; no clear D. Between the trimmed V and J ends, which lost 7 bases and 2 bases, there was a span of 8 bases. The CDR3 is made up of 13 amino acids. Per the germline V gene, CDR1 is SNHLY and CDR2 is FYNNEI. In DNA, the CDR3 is TGTGCCAGCAACGGCCGAAACACCGGGGAGCTGTTTTTT. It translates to CASNGRNTGELFF.

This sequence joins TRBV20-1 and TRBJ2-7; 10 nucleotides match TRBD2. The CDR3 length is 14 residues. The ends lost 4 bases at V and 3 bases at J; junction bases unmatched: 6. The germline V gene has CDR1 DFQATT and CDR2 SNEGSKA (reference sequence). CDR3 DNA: TGCAGTGCTATCGGGACTAGCGCGTTCTACGAGCAGTACTTC. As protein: CSAIGTSAFYEQYF.

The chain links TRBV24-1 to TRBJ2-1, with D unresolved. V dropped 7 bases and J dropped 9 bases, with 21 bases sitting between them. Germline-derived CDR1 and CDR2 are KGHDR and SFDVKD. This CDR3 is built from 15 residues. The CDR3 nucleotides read TGTGCCACCAGCAGCCCGAGTGTGTCCGGCAGTGAGCAGTTCTTC. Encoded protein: CATSSPSVSGSEQFF.

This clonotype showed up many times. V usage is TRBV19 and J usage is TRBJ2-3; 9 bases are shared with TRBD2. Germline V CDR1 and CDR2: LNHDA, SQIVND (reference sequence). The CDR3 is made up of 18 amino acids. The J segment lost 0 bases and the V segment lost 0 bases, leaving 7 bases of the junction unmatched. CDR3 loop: CASSIDLSSGDSTDTQYF. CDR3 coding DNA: TGTGCCAGTAGTATAGATCTTTCTAGCGGGGATAGCACAGATACGCAGTATTTT.

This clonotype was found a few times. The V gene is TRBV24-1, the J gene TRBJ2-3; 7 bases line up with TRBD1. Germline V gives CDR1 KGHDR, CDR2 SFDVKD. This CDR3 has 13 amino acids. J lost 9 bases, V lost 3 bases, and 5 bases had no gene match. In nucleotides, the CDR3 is TGTGCCACCAGTGATGGGACAGTCAAGACGCAGTATTTT. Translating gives CATSDGTVKTQYF.

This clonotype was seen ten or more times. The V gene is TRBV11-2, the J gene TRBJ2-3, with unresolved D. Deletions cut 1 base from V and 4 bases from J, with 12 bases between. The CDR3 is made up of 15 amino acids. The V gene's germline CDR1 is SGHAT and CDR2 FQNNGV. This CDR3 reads CASSLGVGGADTQYF. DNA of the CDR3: TGTGCCAGCAGCTTAGGCGTGGGTGGCGCAGATACGCAGTATTTT.

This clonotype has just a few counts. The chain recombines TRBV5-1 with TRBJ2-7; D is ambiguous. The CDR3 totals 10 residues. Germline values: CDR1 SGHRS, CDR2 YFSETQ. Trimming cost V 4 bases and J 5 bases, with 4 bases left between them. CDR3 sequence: CASSRNEQYF. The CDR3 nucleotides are TGCGCCAGCAGCAGGAACGAGCAGTACTTC.

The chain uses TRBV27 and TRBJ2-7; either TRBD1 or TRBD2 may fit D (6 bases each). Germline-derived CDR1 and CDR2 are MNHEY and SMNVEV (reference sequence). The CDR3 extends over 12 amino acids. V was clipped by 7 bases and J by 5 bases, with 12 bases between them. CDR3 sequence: CASKGGGHEQYF. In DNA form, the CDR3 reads TGTGCCAGCAAGGGGGGCGGTCACGAGCAGTACTTC.

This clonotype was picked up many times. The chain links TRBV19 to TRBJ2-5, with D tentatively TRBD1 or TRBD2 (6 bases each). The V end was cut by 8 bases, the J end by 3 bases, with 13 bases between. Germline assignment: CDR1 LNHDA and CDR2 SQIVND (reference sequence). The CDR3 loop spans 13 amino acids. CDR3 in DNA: TGTGCCAGTCGAGGGGGGACGGAAGAGACCCAGTACTTC. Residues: CASRGGTEETQYF.

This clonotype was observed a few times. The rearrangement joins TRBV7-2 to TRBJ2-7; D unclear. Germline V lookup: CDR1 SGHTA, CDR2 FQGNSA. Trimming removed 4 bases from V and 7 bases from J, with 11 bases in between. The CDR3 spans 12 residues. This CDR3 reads CASSSSLREQYF. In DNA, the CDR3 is TGTGCCAGCAGCTCAAGCCTACGGGAGCAGTACTTC.

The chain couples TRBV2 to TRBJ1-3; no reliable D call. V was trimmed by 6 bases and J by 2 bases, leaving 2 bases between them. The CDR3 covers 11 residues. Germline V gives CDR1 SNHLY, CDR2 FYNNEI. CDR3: CASRAGNTIYF. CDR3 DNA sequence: TGTGCCAGCAGAGCTGGAAACACCATATATTTT. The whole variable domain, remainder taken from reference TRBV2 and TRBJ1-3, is EPEVTQTPSHQVTQMGQEVILRCVPISNHLYFYWYRQILGQKVEFLVSFYNNEISEKSEIFDDQFSVERPDGSNFTLKIRSTKLEDSAMYFCASRAGNTIYFGEGSWLTVV.

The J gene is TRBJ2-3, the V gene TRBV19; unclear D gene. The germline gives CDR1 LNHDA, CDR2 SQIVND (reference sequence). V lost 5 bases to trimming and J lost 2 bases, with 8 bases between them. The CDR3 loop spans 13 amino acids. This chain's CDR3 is CASSDFYTDTQYF. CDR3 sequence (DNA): TGTGCCAGTAGTGACTTCTACACAGATACGCAGTATTTT.

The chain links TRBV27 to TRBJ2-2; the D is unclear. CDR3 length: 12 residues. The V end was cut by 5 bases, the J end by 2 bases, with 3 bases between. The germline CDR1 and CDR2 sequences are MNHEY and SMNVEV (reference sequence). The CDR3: CASSHNTGELFF. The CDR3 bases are TGTGCCAGCAGTCATAACACCGGGGAGCTGTTTTTT.

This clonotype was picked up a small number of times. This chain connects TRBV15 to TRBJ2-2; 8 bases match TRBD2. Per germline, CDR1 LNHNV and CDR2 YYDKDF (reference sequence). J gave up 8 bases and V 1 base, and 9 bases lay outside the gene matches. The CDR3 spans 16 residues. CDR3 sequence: CATSRGGRTYQGELFF. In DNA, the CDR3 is TGTGCCACCAGCAGAGGCGGGAGGACCTACCAGGGGGAGCTGTTTTTT.

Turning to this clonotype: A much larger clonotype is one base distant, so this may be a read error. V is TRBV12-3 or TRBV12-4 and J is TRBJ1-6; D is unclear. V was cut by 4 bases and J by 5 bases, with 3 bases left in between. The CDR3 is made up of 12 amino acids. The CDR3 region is CASSYDNSPLHF. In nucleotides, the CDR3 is TGTGCCAGCAGTTACGATAATTCACCCCTCCACTTT.

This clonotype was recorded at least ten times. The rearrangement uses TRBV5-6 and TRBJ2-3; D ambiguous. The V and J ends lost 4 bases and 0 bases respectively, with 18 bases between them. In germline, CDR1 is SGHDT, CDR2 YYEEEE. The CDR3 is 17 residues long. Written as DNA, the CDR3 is TGTGCCAGCAGCCCCAACTTTGCAGGCACTAGCACAGATACGCAGTATTTT. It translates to CASSPNFAGTSTDTQYF.

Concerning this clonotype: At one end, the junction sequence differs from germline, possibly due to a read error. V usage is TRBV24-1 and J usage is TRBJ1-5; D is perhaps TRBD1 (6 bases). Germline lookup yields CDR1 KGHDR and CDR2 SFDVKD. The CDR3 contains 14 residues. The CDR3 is CASSLTGSNQPQRF. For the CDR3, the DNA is TGTGCCAGCAGTCTGACAGGTAGCAATCAGCCCCAGCGTTTT.

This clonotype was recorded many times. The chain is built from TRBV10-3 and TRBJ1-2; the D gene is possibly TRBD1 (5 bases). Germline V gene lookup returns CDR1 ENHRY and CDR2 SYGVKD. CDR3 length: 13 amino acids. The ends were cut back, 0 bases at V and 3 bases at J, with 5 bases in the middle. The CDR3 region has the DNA TGTGCCATCAGTGAGTCAGGGGACTATGGCTACACCTTC. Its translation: CAISESGDYGYTF.

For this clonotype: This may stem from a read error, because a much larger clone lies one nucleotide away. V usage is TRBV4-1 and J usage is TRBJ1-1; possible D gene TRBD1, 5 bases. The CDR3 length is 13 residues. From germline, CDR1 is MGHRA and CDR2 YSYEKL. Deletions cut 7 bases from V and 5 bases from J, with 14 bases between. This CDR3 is CASKETVKTEAFF. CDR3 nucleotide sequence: TGCGCCAGCAAAGAGACAGTCAAGACTGAAGCTTTCTTT.

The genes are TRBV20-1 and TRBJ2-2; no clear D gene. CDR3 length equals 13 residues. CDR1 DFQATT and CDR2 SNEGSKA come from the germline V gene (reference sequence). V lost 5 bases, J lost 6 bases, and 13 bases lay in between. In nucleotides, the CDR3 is TGCAGTGCTGGGATTAGTGAGGCCGGGGAGCTGTTTTTT. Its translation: CSAGISEAGELFF.

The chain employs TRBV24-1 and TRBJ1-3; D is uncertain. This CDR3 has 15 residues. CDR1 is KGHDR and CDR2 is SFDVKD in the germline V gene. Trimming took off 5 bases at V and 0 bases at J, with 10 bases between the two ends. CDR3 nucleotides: TGTGCCACCAGTGTTGACGTATCCTCTGGAAACACCATATATTTT. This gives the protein CATSVDVSSGNTIYF.

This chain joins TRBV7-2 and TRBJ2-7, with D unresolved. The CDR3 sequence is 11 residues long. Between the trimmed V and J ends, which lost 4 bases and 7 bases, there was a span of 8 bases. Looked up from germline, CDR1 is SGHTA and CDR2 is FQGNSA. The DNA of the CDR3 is TGTGCCAGCAGCTACGTCCGGGAGCAGTACTTC. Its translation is CASSYVREQYF.

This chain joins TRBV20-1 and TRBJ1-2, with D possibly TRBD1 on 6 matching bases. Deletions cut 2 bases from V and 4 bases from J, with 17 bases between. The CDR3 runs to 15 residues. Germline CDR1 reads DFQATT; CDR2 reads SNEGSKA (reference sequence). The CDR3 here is CSARLTSGHGYGYTF. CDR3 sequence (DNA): TGCAGTGCTAGACTTACCTCGGGACACGGCTATGGCTACACCTTC.

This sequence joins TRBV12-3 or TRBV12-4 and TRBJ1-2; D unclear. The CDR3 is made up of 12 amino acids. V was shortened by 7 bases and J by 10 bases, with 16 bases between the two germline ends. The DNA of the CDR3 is TGTGCCAGCACCCCGGGCCCACGCCCCTACACCTTC. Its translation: CASTPGPRPYTF.

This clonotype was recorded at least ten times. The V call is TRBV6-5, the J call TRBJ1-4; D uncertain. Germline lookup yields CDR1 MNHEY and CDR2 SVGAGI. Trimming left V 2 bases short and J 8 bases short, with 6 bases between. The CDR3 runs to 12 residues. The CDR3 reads CASSYVQEKLFF. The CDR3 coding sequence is TGTGCCAGCAGTTACGTCCAGGAAAAACTGTTTTTT.

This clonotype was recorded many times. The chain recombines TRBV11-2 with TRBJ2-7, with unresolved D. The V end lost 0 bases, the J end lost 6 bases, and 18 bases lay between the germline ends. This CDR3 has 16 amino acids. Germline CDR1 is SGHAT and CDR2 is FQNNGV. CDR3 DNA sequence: TGTGCCAGCAGCTTAGATCTATTAGTAGCCCCTCTCGAGCAGTACTTC. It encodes CASSLDLLVAPLEQYF.

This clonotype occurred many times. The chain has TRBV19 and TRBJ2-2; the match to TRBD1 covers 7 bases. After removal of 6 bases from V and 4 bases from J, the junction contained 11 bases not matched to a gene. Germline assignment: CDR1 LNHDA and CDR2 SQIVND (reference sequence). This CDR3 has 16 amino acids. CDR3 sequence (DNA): TGTGCCAGTAGCCCGTATTCGTCAGGGGGCACCGGGGAGCTGTTTTTT. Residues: CASSPYSSGGTGELFF.